This T cell receptor beta chain is drawn from a study of cytomegalovirus exposure and HLA in healthy donors. Worth noting for this clone: Antigen: not known.

Primers: 60 Vbeta forward and 13 Jbeta reverse. The data were produced by immunoSEQ multiplex PCR, yet TCRdb's version contains in-frame clones alone and is incomplete. The data contain 200,000 or so clones, about three quarters of them singletons. Study-wide results and limits: Further analysis, carried out later, found HLA-associated TCR beta chains more clonally expanded than equally common other chains. A missense DCLRE1C variant was associated with V- and J-gene trimming of TCR beta chains in a later analysis, and an independent cohort replicated the association. Across HLA loci, a later analysis found differing TCR association rates, with DRB1 most and HLA-C fewest.

The V and J ends lost 0 bases and 7 bases respectively, with 12 bases between them. There are 14 residues in the CDR3. Germline assignment: CDR1 LGHNA and CDR2 YNFKEQ. The chain employs TRBV4-2 and TRBJ1-1; D unclear. The clonotype originates from a man aged 18 to 29 in good health and CMV-seronegative. The sample comprised PBMCs. The CDR3 is CASSQEEGGFEAFF. CDR3 nucleotides: TGTGCCAGCAGCCAAGAAGAAGGCGGGTTTGAAGCTTTCTTT.